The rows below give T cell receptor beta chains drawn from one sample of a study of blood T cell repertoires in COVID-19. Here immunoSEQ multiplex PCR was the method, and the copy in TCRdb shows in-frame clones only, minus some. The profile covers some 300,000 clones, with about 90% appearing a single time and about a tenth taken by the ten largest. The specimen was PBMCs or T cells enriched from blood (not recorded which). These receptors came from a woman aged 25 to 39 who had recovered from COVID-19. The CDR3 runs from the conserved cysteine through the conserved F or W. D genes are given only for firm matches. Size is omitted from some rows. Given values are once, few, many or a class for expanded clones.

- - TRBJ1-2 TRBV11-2 TGTGCCAGCAGCTTAGATCCCGACAGCGACTATGGCTACACCTTC CASSLDPDSDYGYTF
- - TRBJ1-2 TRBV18 TGTGCCAGCTCACCACCAGGGGGGGACCTGAGAGGCTACACCTTC CASSPPGGDLRGYTF
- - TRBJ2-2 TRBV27 TGTGCCAGCAGTTTACACCGGGAAGGTGGCGGGGAGCTGTTTTTT CASSLHREGGGELFF
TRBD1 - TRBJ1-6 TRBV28 TGTGCCAGCGTACAGGGGGTGTCCAAGTCCTGGGGTAGAAGAAGCTCCTATAATTCACCCCTCCACTTT CASVQGVSKSWGRRSSYNSPLHF
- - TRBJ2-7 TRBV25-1 TGTGCCAGCAGTGACAGGGTCTACGAGCAGTACTTC CASSDRVYEQYF
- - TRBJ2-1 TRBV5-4 TGTGCCAGCAGCTCCGACTTCCCCCCTGAGCAGTTCTTC CASSSDFPPEQFF
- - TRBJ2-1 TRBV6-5 TGTGCCAGCAGGGGGCTCGGGGGAGGACAAAATGAGCAGTTCTTC CASRGLGGGQNEQFF
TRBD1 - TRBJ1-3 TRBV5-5 TGTGCCAGCAGCTTGGAGGGGGCCCTACCAGGCTCTGGAAACACCATATATTTT CASSLEGALPGSGNTIYF
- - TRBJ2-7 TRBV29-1 TGCAGCGTTGAATACGGGAGCTATAGCTCCTACGAGCAGTACTTC CSVEYGSYSSYEQYF
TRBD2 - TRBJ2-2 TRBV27 TGTGCCAGCAGCCTAGCGGGTACCGGGGAGCTGTTTTTT CASSLAGTGELFF
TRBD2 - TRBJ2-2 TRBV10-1 TGCGCCAGCAGGGAAGGGACTAGCGGGAGCCGGGAGCTGTTTTTT CASREGTSGSRELFF
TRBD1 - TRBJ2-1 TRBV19 TGTGCCAGTAGTTTTGGACAGGGGATACGGGCAGGGTCCTACAATGAGCAGTTCTTC CASSFGQGIRAGSYNEQFF
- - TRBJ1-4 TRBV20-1 TGCAGTGCTAGTGGGTCAGATAATGAAAAACTGTTTTTT CSASGSDNEKLFF
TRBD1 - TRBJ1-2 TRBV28 TGTGCCATAGGGTACTCCGGGACAGGGTCTTTAGGAGGCTACACCTTC CAIGYSGTGSLGGYTF
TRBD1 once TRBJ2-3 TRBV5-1 TGCGCCAGCAGCTTGGGGCCAGGGGGACAGCATAGCACAGATACGCAGTATTTT CASSLGPGGQHSTDTQYF
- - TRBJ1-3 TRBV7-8 TGTGCCAGCAGCCCCCCTATCTCTGGAAACACCATATATTTT CASSPPISGNTIYF
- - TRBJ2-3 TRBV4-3 TGCGCCAGCAGCCAAAGTATAGGGGGGGAAGGGACAGATACGCAGTATTTT CASSQSIGGEGTDTQYF
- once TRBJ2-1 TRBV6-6 TGTGCCAGCAGTACCCGGAATCAGGGGCTAGGACAGTTCTTC CASSTRNQGLGQFF
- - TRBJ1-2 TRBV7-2 TGTGCCAGCAGCTTACGACAACCCTCTAACTATGGCTACACCTTC CASSLRQPSNYGYTF
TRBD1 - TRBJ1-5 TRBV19 TGTGCCAGTAATAGAAGGGGGCAACAGCCCCAGCATTTT CASNRRGQQPQHF